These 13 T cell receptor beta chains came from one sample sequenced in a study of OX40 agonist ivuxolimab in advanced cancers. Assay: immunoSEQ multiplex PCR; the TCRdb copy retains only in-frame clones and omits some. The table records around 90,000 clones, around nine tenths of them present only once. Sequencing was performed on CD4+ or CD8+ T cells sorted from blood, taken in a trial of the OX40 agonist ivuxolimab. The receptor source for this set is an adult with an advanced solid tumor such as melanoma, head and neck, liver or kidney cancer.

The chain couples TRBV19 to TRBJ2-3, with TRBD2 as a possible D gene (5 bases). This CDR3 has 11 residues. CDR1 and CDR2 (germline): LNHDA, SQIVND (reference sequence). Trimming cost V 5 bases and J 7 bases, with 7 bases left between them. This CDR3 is CASSSSHTQYF. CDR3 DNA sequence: TGTGCCAGTAGTTCTAGCCATACGCAGTATTTT.

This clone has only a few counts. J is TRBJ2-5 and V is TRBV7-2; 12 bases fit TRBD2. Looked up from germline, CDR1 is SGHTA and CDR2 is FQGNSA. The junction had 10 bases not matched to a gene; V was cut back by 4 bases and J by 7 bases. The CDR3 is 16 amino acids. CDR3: CASSSATSGRLGTQYF. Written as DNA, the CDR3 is TGTGCCAGCAGCTCTGCCACTAGCGGGAGGTTGGGGACCCAGTACTTC. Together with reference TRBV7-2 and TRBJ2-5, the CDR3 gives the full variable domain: GAGVSQSPSNKVTEKGKDVELRCDPISGHTALYWYRQSLGQGLEFLIYFQGNSAPDKSGLPSDRFSAERTGGSVSTLTIQRTQQEDSAVYLCASSSATSGRLGTQYFGPGTRLLVL.

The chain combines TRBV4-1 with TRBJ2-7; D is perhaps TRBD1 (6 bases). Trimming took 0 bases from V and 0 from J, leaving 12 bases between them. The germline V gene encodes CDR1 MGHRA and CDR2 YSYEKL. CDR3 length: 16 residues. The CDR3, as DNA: TGCGCCAGCAGCCAAGATACCGCAGGGGCCTCCTACGAGCAGTACTTC. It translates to CASSQDTAGASYEQYF.

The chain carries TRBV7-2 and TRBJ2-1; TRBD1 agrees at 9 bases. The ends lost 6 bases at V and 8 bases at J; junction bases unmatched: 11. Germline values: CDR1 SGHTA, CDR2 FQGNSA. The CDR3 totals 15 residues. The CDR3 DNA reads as TGTGCCAGCAGTTTAAAACAGGGGGCTATAGATGAGCAGTTCTTC. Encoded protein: CASSLKQGAIDEQFF.

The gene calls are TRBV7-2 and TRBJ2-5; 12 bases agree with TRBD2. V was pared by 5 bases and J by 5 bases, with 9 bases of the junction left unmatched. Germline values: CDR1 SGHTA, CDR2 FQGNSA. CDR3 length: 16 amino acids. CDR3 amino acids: CASSPQTSGRAETQYF. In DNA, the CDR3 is TGTGCCAGCAGCCCTCAGACTAGCGGGAGAGCGGAGACCCAGTACTTC.

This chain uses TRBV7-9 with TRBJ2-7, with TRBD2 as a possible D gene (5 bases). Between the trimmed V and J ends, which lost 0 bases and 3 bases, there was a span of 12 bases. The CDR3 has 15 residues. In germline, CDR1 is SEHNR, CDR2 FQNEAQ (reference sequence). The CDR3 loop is CASSLAGSSSYEQYF. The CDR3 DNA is TGTGCCAGCAGCTTAGCAGGGAGCAGTAGCTACGAGCAGTACTTC.

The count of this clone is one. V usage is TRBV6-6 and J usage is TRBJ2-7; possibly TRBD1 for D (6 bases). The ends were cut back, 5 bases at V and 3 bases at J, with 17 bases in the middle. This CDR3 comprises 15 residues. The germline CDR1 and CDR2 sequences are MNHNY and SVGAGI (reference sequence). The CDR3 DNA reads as TGTGCCAGCAGTCGATCCCATCCGGACAGCTACGAGCAGTACTTC. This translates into CASSRSHPDSYEQYF.

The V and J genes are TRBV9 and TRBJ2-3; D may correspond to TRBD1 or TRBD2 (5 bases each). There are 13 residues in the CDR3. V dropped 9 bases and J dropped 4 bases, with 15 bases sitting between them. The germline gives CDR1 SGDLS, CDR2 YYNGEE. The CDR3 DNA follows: TGTGCCATCCCAGGGTTCGGGGCAGATACGCAGTATTTT. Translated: CAIPGFGADTQYF.

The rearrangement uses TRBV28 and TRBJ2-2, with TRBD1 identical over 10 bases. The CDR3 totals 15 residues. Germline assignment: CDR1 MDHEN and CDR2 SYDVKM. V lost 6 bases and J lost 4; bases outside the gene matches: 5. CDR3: CASSPGQGSTGELFF. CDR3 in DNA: TGTGCCAGCAGCCCGGGACAGGGGAGCACCGGGGAGCTGTTTTTT.

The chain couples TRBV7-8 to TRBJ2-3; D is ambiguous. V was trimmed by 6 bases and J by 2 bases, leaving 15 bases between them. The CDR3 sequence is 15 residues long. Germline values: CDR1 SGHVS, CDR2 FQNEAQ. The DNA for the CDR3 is TGTGCCAGCAGTTCGTCTGGCGGTCACACAGATACGCAGTATTTT. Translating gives CASSSSGGHTDTQYF.

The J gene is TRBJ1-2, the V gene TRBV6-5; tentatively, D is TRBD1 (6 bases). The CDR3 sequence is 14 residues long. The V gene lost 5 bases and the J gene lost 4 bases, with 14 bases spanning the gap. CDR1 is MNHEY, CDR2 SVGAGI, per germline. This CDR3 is CASSGPGDGYGYTF. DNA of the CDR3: TGTGCCAGCAGTGGACCAGGGGATGGCTATGGCTACACCTTC.

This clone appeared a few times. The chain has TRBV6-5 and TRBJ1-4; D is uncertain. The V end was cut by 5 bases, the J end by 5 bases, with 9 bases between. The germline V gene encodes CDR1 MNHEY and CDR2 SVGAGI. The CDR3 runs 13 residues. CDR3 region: CASSVTVNEKLFF. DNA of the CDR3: TGTGCCAGCAGTGTAACAGTGAATGAAAAACTGTTTTTT.

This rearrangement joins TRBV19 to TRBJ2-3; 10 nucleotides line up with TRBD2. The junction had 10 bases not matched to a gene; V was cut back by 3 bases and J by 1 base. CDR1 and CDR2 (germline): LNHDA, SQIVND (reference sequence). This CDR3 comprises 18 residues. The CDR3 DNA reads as TGTGCCAGTAGTATGTGGGCTAGCGGGAGAGGGGGCACAGATACGCAGTATTTT. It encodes CASSMWASGRGGTDTQYF. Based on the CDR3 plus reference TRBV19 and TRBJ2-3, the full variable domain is DGGITQSPKYLFRKEGQNVTLSCEQNLNHDAMYWYRQDPGQGLRLIYYSQIVNDFQKGDIAEGYSVSREKKESFPLTVTSAQKNPTAFYLCASSMWASGRGGTDTQYFGPGTRLTVL.